This T cell receptor beta chain was sequenced for a study of CD8 T cells in Susac syndrome. After removal of 4 bases from V and 0 bases from J, the junction contained 2 bases not matched to a gene. The CDR3 loop spans 15 amino acids. Germline values: CDR1 SGDLS, CDR2 YYNGEE. An input of 0.5 to 1 ug of RNA was subjected to reverse transcription using random hexamers. The immunoSEQ assay covered 54 Vbeta and 13 Jbeta segments for CDR3. Each CDR3 protein is one row after TCRdb ran MiXCR on the immunoSEQ multiplex PCR reads. The sample yields about 140,000 distinct CDR3 sequences, approximately 95% seen once.

J is TRBJ2-5 and V is TRBV9; 11 bases agree with TRBD2. Material for sequencing was CD4+ T cells from PBMCs. The source of this sequence is a human donor with Susac syndrome. CDR3 residues: CASSPSGGYQETQYF. In DNA, the CDR3 is TGTGCCAGCAGCCCTAGCGGGGGGTACCAAGAGACCCAGTACTTC.